The source of this T cell receptor (beta chain) is a study of cytomegalovirus exposure and HLA in healthy donors. The study, taken as a whole, reports: Some TCR beta chains (roughly 160 of them) were listed as cytomegalovirus-associated. Accurate predictions that matched the HLA-A and HLA-B alleles of most subjects were reportedly made from TCR beta sequences. In vitro testing confirmed three CMV-associated chains as specific for CMV antigens. High sensitivity and specificity were reportedly achieved when the classifier diagnosed cytomegalovirus status.

PCR was performed using 60 Vbeta and 13 Jbeta primers. Profiling relied on immunoSEQ multiplex PCR, and the TCRdb table lists in-frame clones only, not all of them. The data contain about 150,000 clones, 77% of them seen just once; the ten biggest clones take up approximately 1.5%. Only a few counts were recorded for this clone. The antigen is unknown. CDR1 SGHRS and CDR2 YFSETQ come from the germline V gene. Unmatched junction bases numbered 8, after V lost 4 bases and J lost 8 bases. This CDR3 contains 14 residues. This receptor was taken from a woman aged 25-40 years in good health and CMV-seropositive. The chain has TRBV5-1 and TRBJ1-4, with 7 bases lining up with TRBD1. The sample comprised PBMCs. CDR3 in amino acids: CASSPQGVGEKLFF. DNA for the CDR3: TGCGCCAGCAGCCCCCAGGGGGTAGGAGAAAAACTGTTTTTT.